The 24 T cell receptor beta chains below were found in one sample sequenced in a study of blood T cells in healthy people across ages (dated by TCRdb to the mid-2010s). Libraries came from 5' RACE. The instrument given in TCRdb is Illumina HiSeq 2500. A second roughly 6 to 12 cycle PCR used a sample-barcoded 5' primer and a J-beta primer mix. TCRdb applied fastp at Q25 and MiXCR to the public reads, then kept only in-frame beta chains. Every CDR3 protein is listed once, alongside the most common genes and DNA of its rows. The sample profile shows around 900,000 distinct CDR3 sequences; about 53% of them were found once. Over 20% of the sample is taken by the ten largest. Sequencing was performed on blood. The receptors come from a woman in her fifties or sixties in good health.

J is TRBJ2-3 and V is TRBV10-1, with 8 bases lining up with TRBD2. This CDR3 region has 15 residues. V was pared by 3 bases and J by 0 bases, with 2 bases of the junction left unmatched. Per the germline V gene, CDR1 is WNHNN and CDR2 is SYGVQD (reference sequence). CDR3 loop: CASSEPSGSTDTQYF. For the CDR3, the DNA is TGCGCCAGCAGTGAACCTAGCGGGAGCACAGATACGCAGTATTTT.

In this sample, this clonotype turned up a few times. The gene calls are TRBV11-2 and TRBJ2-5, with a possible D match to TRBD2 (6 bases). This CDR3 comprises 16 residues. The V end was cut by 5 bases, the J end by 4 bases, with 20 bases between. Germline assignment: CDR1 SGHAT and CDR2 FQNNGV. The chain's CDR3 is CASSLRGGHGGETQYF. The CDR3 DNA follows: TGTGCCAGCAGCCTTAGGGGCGGGCACGGGGGAGAGACCCAGTACTTC.

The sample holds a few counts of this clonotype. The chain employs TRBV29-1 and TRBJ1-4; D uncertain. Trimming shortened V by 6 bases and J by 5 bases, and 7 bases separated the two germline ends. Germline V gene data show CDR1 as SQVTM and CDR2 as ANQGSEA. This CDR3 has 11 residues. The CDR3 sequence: CSVGLNEKLFF. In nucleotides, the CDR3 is TGCAGCGTCGGGCTAAATGAAAAACTGTTTTTT.

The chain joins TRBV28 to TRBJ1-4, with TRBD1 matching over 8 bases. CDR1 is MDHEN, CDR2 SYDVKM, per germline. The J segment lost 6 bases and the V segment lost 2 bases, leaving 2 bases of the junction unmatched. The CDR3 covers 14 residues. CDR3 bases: TGTGCCAGCAGTTTAGACAGGGGAGATGAAAAACTGTTTTTT. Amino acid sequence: CASSLDRGDEKLFF.

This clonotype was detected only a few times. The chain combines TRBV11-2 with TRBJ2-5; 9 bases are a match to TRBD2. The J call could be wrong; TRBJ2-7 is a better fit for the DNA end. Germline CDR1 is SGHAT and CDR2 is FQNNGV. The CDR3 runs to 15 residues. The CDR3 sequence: CASSPTLASGNEQYF. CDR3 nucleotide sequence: TGTGCCAGCAGCCCTACCTTGGCTAGCGGGAACGAGCAGTACTTC.

DNA for the CDR3: TGCAGTGCTAGAGGGAGACACCTAGCGGGATGGAACACCGGGGAGCTGTTTTTT. It codes for CSARGRHLAGWNTGELFF. This chain connects TRBV20-1 to TRBJ2-2, with 9 bases identical to TRBD2. The CDR3 has 18 residues. Germline CDR1 DFQATT, CDR2 SNEGSKA (reference sequence). V lost 1 base and J lost 1; bases outside the gene matches: 10.

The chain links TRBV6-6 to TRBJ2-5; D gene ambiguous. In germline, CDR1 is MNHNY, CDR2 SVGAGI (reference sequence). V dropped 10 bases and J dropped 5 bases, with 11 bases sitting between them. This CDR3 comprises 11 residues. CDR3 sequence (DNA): TGTGCCACTACACAAGCCGAGACCCAGTACTTC. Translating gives CATTQAETQYF.

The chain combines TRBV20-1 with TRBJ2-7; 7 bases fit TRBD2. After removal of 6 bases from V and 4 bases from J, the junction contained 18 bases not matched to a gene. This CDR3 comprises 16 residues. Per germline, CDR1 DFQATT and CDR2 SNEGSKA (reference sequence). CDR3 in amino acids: CSARKNKGAGEYEQYF. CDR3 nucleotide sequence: TGCAGTGCACGCAAAAACAAAGGGGCGGGAGAGTACGAGCAGTACTTC.

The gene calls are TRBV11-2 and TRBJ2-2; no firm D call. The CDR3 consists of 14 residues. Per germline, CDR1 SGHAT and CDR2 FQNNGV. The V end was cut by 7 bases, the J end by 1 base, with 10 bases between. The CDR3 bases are TGTGCCAGCACCGAACTTGTGAACACCGGGGAGCTGTTTTTT. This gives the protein CASTELVNTGELFF.

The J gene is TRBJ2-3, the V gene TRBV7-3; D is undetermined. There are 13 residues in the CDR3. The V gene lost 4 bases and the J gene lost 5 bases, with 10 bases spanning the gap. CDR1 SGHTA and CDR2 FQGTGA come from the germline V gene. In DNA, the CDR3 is TGTGCCAGCAGCTCAACGTCCCTAGATACGCAGTATTTT. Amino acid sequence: CASSSTSLDTQYF.

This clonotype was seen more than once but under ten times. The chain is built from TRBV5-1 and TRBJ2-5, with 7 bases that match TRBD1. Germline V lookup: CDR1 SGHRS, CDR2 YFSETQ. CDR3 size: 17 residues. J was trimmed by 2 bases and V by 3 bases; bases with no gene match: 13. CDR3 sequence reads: CASSSFYPTGRQETQYF. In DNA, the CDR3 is TGCGCCAGCAGCTCCTTTTACCCGACAGGGCGTCAAGAGACCCAGTACTTC.

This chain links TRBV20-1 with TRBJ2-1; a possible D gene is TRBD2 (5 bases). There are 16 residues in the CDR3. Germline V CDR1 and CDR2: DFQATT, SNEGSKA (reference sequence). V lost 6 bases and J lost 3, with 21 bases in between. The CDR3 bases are TGCAGTGCCAGTGGAAGGGTGGTTGGACTCTACAATGAGCAGTTCTTC. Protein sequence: CSASGRVVGLYNEQFF.

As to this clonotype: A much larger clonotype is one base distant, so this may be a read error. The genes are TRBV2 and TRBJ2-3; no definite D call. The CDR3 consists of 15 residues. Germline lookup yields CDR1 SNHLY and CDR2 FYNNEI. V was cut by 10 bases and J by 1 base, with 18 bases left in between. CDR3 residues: CAKELRTTGTDTQYF. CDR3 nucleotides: TGTGCCAAAGAGTTACGTACGACTGGCACAGATACGCAGTATTTT.

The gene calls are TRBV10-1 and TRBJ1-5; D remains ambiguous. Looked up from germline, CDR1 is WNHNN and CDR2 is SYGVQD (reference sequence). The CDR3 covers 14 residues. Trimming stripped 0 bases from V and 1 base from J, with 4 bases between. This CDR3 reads CASSESWSNQPQHF. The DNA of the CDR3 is TGCGCCAGCAGTGAGTCGTGGAGCAATCAGCCCCAGCATTTT.

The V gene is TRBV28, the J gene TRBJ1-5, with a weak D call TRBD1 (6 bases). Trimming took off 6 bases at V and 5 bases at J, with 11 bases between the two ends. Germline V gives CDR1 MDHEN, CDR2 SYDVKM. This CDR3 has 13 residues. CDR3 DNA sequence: TGTGCCAGCAGGAGGACAGTCCATCAGCCCCAGCATTTT. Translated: CASRRTVHQPQHF.

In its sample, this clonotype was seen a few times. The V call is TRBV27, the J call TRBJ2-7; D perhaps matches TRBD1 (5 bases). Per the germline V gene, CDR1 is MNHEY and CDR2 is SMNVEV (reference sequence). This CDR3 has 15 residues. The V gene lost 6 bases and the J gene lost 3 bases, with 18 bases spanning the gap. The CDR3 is CASSPDSQGDYEQYF. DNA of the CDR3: TGTGCCAGCAGCCCAGACAGTCAGGGTGACTACGAGCAGTACTTC.

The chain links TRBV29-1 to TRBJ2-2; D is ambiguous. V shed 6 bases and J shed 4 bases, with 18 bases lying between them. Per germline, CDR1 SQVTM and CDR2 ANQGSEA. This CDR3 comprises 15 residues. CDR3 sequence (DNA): TGCAGCGTCGCCCTTAAGGATACGGGCACCGGGGAGCTGTTTTTT. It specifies CSVALKDTGTGELFF.

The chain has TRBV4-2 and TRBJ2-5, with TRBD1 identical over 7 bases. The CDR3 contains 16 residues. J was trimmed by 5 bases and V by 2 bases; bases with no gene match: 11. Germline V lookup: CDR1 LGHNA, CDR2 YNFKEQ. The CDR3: CASSQHRGRQEETQYF. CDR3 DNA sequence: TGTGCCAGCAGCCAACATAGGGGGCGACAGGAGGAGACCCAGTACTTC.

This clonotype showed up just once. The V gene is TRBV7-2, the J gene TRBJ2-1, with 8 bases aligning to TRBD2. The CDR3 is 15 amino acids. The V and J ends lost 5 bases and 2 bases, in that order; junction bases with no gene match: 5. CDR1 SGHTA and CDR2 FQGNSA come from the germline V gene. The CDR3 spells CASSTTSATYNEQFF. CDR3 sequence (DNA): TGTGCCAGCAGCACGACTAGCGCAACCTACAATGAGCAGTTCTTC.

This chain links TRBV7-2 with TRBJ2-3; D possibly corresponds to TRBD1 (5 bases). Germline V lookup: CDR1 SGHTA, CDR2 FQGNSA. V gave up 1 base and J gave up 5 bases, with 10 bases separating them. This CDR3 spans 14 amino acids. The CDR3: CASSLVAGIDTQYF. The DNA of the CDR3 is TGTGCCAGCAGCTTAGTTGCAGGGATAGATACGCAGTATTTT.

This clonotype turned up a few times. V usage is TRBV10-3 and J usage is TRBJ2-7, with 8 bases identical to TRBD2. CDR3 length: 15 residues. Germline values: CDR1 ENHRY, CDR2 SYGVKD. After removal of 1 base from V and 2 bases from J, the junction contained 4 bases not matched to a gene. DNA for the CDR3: TGTGCCATCAGTGAGTTCGTAGCGGGACCCTACGAGCAGTACTTC. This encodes CAISEFVAGPYEQYF.

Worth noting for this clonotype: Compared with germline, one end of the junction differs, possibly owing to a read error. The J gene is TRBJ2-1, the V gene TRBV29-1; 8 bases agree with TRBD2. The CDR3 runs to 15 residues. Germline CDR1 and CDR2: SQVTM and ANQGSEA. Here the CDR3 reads CSVGGIAGSYKEQFF. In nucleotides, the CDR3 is TGCAGCGTTGGCGGTATAGCGGGGTCATACAAGGAGCAGTTCTTC.

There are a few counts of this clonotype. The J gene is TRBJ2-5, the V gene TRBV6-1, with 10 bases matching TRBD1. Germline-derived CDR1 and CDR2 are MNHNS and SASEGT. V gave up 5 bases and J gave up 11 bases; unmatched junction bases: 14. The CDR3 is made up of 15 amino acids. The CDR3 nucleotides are TGTGCCAGCAGTCCGCGGGCTAGACAGGGGGCTCAGCAGTACTTC. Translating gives CASSPRARQGAQQYF.

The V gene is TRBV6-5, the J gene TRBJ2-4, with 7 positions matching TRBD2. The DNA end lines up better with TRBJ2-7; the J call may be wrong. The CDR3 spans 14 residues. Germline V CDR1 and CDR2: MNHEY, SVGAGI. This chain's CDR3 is CASSYRGGSHEQYF. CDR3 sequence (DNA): TGTGCCAGCAGTTACAGGGGAGGGAGCCACGAGCAGTACTTC.